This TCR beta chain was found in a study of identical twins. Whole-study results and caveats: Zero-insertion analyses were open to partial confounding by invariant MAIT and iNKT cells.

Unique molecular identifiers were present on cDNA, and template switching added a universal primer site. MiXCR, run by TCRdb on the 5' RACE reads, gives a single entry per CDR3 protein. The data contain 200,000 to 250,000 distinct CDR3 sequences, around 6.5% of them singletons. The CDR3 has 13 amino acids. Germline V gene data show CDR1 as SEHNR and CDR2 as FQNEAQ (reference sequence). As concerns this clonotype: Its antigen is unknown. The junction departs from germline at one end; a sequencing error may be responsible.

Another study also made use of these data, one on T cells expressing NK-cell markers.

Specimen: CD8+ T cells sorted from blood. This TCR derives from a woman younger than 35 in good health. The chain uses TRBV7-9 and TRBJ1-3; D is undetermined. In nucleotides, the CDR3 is TGTGCCAGCAGCTTAGCCTCCGGTCACACAATATATTTT. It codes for CASSLASGHTIYF.